This TCR beta chain was documented in a study of cytomegalovirus exposure and HLA in healthy donors. TCRdb keeps only in-frame clones here, not all; method: immunoSEQ multiplex PCR. The sample has 250,000 or so clones, approximately 87% seen once. The sequence was collected from a man between 18 and 29 years old in good health and CMV-seronegative. The sequenced material came from PBMCs.

The CDR3, as DNA: TGTGCCAGCAGCTTCTCAGTGTCGGGAAACACCATATATTTT. Its translation is CASSFSVSGNTIYF. The gene calls are TRBV7-8 and TRBJ1-3, with D unresolved. Germline CDR1 reads SGHVS; CDR2 reads FQNEAQ. The CDR3 extends over 14 amino acids. V was cut by 3 bases and J by 4 bases, with 10 bases left in between.